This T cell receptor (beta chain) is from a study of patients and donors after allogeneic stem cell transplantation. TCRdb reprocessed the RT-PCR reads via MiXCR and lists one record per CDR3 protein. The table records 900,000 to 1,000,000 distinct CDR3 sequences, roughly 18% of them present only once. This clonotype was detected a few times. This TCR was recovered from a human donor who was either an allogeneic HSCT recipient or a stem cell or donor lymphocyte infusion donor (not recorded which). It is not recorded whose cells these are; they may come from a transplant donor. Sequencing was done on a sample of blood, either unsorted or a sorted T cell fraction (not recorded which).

The CDR3 here is CASSQPTRRDTEAFF. CDR3 sequence (DNA): TGCGCCAGCAGCCAACCGACCCGGAGGGACACTGAAGCTTTCTTT. The V gene is TRBV4-1, the J gene TRBJ1-1; D is undetermined. Trimming took off 2 bases at V and 3 bases at J, with 13 bases between the two ends. Looked up from germline, CDR1 is MGHRA and CDR2 is YSYEKL. This CDR3 has 15 amino acids.